These T cell receptor beta chains were read from a single sample in a study of control samples from healthy donors and cancer patients. The method was immunoSEQ multiplex PCR; TCRdb's version includes in-frame clones alone and lacks a portion of them. The sample records 200,000 to 250,000 clones, roughly 94% being singletons. The sequenced sample was blood. The receptors derive from a man between 50 and 59 years old in good health. CDR3s include the opening cysteine and the closing phenylalanine or tryptophan. Each record gives: D gene, CDR3 length, J gene, clone size, V gene, CDR3 DNA, CDR3 protein. D genes are given only for firm matches. The listing skips clone size in some rows; elsewhere it reads once, few, many or a size class.

d_gene: TRBD1; len: 15; j_gene: TRBJ2-1; abundance: .; v_gene: TRBV10-1; CDR3nt: TGCGCCAGCAGTGAGTTCGGGACAGGGGGGAATGAGCAGTTCTTC; CDR3aa: CASSEFGTGGNEQFF
d_gene: .; len: 14; j_gene: TRBJ1-1; abundance: .; v_gene: TRBV13; CDR3nt: TGTGCCAGCAGCTCCATTAACGGCGTGGGCGAAGCTTTCTTT; CDR3aa: CASSSINGVGEAFF
d_gene: TRBD1; len: 14; j_gene: TRBJ2-6; abundance: .; v_gene: TRBV2; CDR3nt: TGTGCCAGCAATCAGGGGGCTGGGGCCAACGTCCTGACTTTC; CDR3aa: CASNQGAGANVLTF
d_gene: .; len: 15; j_gene: TRBJ1-1; abundance: .; v_gene: TRBV6-5; CDR3nt: TGTGCCAGCAGGACTCTACAGGGCCTAACCTCTGAAGCTTTCTTT; CDR3aa: CASRTLQGLTSEAFF
d_gene: .; len: 14; j_gene: TRBJ2-1; abundance: .; v_gene: TRBV24-1; CDR3nt: TGTGCCAGCTCGGCGGGAAGCTCCTACAATGAGCAGTTCTTC; CDR3aa: CASSAGSSYNEQFF
d_gene: .; len: 13; j_gene: TRBJ2-1; abundance: .; v_gene: TRBV19; CDR3nt: TGTGCCAGTAGCCCCCCTAATATCAATGAGCAGTTCTTC; CDR3aa: CASSPPNINEQFF
d_gene: .; len: 13; j_gene: TRBJ1-6; abundance: .; v_gene: TRBV29-1; CDR3nt: TGCAGCGCCAGATCGGGATTCAATTCACCCCTCCACTTT; CDR3aa: CSARSGFNSPLHF
d_gene: TRBD2; len: 15; j_gene: TRBJ2-3; abundance: once; v_gene: TRBV27; CDR3nt: TGTGCCAGCAGTAACCGGGGGGGCTTCACAGATACGCAGTATTTT; CDR3aa: CASSNRGGFTDTQYF
d_gene: .; len: 11; j_gene: TRBJ1-2; abundance: .; v_gene: TRBV3-1/TRBV3-2; CDR3nt: TGTGCCAGCAGTTTGTCGTATGGCTACACCTTC; CDR3aa: CASSLSYGYTF
d_gene: TRBD1; len: 16; j_gene: TRBJ1-2; abundance: .; v_gene: TRBV7-8; CDR3nt: TGTGCCAGCAGCCTAGACGGGACAGATATAATCTATGGCTACACCTTC; CDR3aa: CASSLDGTDIIYGYTF
d_gene: .; len: 17; j_gene: TRBJ2-6; abundance: .; v_gene: TRBV19; CDR3nt: TGTGCCAGTAGCCCCGGGACACGGAGCTCTGGGGCCAACGTCCTGACTTTC; CDR3aa: CASSPGTRSSGANVLTF
d_gene: TRBD1; len: 14; j_gene: TRBJ1-6; abundance: .; v_gene: TRBV6-5; CDR3nt: TGTGCCAGCAGGGGGACAGGGAGCAATTCACCCCTCCACTTT; CDR3aa: CASRGTGSNSPLHF
d_gene: .; len: 13; j_gene: TRBJ1-1; abundance: .; v_gene: TRBV4-2; CDR3nt: TGTGCCAGCAGCTTCGGACAGAACACTGAAGCTTTCTTT; CDR3aa: CASSFGQNTEAFF
d_gene: .; len: 14; j_gene: TRBJ1-5; abundance: .; v_gene: TRBV6-5; CDR3nt: TGTGCCAGCAGTTATAAACAATCCGATCAGCCCCAGCATTTT; CDR3aa: CASSYKQSDQPQHF
d_gene: TRBD1; len: 16; j_gene: TRBJ1-1; abundance: .; v_gene: TRBV2; CDR3nt: TGTGCCAGCAGTTTCGGACAGGACGGTGGGGACACTGAAGCTTTCTTT; CDR3aa: CASSFGQDGGDTEAFF
d_gene: .; len: 13; j_gene: TRBJ2-1; abundance: .; v_gene: TRBV5-1; CDR3nt: TGCGCCAGCAACCTTGGCTCCTACAATGAGCAGTTCTTC; CDR3aa: CASNLGSYNEQFF
d_gene: .; len: 10; j_gene: TRBJ1-1; abundance: .; v_gene: TRBV7-9; CDR3nt: TGTGCCAGCAGCTTAAGAGAAGCTTTCTTT; CDR3aa: CASSLREAFF
d_gene: .; len: 14; j_gene: TRBJ2-7; abundance: .; v_gene: TRBV9; CDR3nt: TGTGCCAGCAGCGCTCAGACGTTCTCCTACGAGCAGTACTTC; CDR3aa: CASSAQTFSYEQYF
d_gene: TRBD2; len: 16; j_gene: TRBJ2-1; abundance: .; v_gene: TRBV4-2; CDR3nt: TGTGCCAGCAGCGCGCCTAGCGGGGGGGCAATGGATGAGCAGTTCTTC; CDR3aa: CASSAPSGGAMDEQFF
d_gene: .; len: 13; j_gene: TRBJ2-1; abundance: .; v_gene: TRBV5-4; CDR3nt: TGTGCCAGCAGCCAAAAACAGGAGAATGAGCAGTTCTTC; CDR3aa: CASSQKQENEQFF
d_gene: .; len: 15; j_gene: TRBJ2-7; abundance: few; v_gene: TRBV11-2; CDR3nt: TGTGCCAGCAGGTCCCCGGGTCGGAGCTCCTACGAGCAGTACTTC; CDR3aa: CASRSPGRSSYEQYF
d_gene: .; len: 18; j_gene: TRBJ1-3; abundance: .; v_gene: TRBV5-1; CDR3nt: TGCGCCAGCAGCCCGGAAGGGTCGGGTATACCCTCTGGAAACACCATATATTTT; CDR3aa: CASSPEGSGIPSGNTIYF
d_gene: TRBD1; len: 16; j_gene: TRBJ1-3; abundance: .; v_gene: TRBV5-1; CDR3nt: TGCGCCAGCAGCCCATCGGACAGGGGCCTTGGAAACACCATATATTTT; CDR3aa: CASSPSDRGLGNTIYF
d_gene: .; len: 14; j_gene: TRBJ2-5; abundance: once; v_gene: TRBV6-6; CDR3nt: TGTGCCAGCAGTTCGGACGGGACTCAAGAGACCCAGTACTTC; CDR3aa: CASSSDGTQETQYF
d_gene: .; len: 17; j_gene: TRBJ1-5; abundance: .; v_gene: TRBV4-3; CDR3nt: TGCGCCAGCAGCCAAGATTGGGGTACTCATAGCAATCAGCCCCAGCATTTT; CDR3aa: CASSQDWGTHSNQPQHF
d_gene: .; len: 16; j_gene: TRBJ2-1; abundance: once; v_gene: TRBV23-1; CDR3nt: TGCGCCAGCAGTGCCCGAAACAGGTGGTTCCTCAATGAGCAGTTCTTC; CDR3aa: CASSARNRWFLNEQFF
d_gene: .; len: 16; j_gene: TRBJ2-1; abundance: .; v_gene: TRBV28; CDR3nt: TGTGCCAGCAGTTTTTTCCGGGGCCATCCCTACAATGAGCAGTTCTTC; CDR3aa: CASSFFRGHPYNEQFF
d_gene: TRBD1; len: 16; j_gene: TRBJ1-4; abundance: once; v_gene: TRBV19; CDR3nt: TGTGCCAGTAGAATGACAGGGGCGGCAACTAATGAAAAACTGTTTTTT; CDR3aa: CASRMTGAATNEKLFF
d_gene: .; len: 14; j_gene: TRBJ1-2; abundance: .; v_gene: TRBV28; CDR3nt: TGTGCCAGCAGTTTAATGAACCAGGGGACTCGCTACACCTTC; CDR3aa: CASSLMNQGTRYTF
d_gene: .; len: 15; j_gene: TRBJ2-1; abundance: .; v_gene: TRBV27; CDR3nt: TGTGCCAGCCGAACCTTAGGTGGGGTTAAGAATGAGCAGTTCTTC; CDR3aa: CASRTLGGVKNEQFF
d_gene: TRBD1; len: 14; j_gene: TRBJ2-2; abundance: few; v_gene: TRBV5-4; CDR3nt: TGTGCCAGCAGCCAACCTACAGGGGGCGGGGAGCTGTTTTTT; CDR3aa: CASSQPTGGGELFF
d_gene: TRBD2; len: 14; j_gene: TRBJ2-1; abundance: few; v_gene: TRBV11-3; CDR3nt: TGTGCCAGCAGCTTAGGCGGGGGGGTGGACGAGCAGTTCTTC; CDR3aa: CASSLGGGVDEQFF
d_gene: .; len: 15; j_gene: TRBJ2-1; abundance: .; v_gene: TRBV5-1; CDR3nt: TGCGCCAGCAGGTATAGGGGGGGTTCCTACAATGAGCAGTTCTTC; CDR3aa: CASRYRGGSYNEQFF
d_gene: .; len: 19; j_gene: TRBJ2-1; abundance: .; v_gene: TRBV10-1; CDR3nt: TGCGCCAGCAGTGAGTCAGACCCATGGCGGGACAGCAAAAACAATGAGCAGTTCTTC; CDR3aa: CASSESDPWRDSKNNEQFF
d_gene: TRBD1; len: 17; j_gene: TRBJ2-6; abundance: .; v_gene: TRBV15; CDR3nt: TGTGCCACCAGCACCGGGACAGGGGGCACTGGGGCCAACGTCCTGACTTTC; CDR3aa: CATSTGTGGTGANVLTF
d_gene: TRBD1; len: 14; j_gene: TRBJ2-1; abundance: once; v_gene: TRBV5-4; CDR3nt: TGTGCCAGCAGCTCCCGGACAGGAGGAAGTGAGCAGTTCTTC; CDR3aa: CASSSRTGGSEQFF
d_gene: TRBD2; len: 16; j_gene: TRBJ2-5; abundance: .; v_gene: TRBV9; CDR3nt: TGTGCCAGCAGCCCGAGACTAGCGGGGTTACAAGAGACCCAGTACTTC; CDR3aa: CASSPRLAGLQETQYF
d_gene: .; len: 15; j_gene: TRBJ1-5; abundance: .; v_gene: TRBV27; CDR3nt: TGTGCCAGCAGTTTATCCTGGACTATCAATCAGCCCCAGCATTTT; CDR3aa: CASSLSWTINQPQHF
d_gene: TRBD1; len: 16; j_gene: TRBJ1-2; abundance: .; v_gene: TRBV6-1; CDR3nt: TGTGCCAGCAGTGAAGTCGCCGACAGGGGAGGATATGGCTACACCTTC; CDR3aa: CASSEVADRGGYGYTF
d_gene: TRBD1; len: 14; j_gene: TRBJ1-6; abundance: .; v_gene: TRBV19; CDR3nt: TGTGCCAGTAGTATCACAGGGGATAATTCACCCCTCCACTTT; CDR3aa: CASSITGDNSPLHF
d_gene: TRBD1; len: 15; j_gene: TRBJ2-2; abundance: .; v_gene: TRBV6-6; CDR3nt: TGTGCCAGCAGTACCGGACAGGGACAGACCGGGGAGCTGTTTTTT; CDR3aa: CASSTGQGQTGELFF
d_gene: .; len: 12; j_gene: TRBJ1-3; abundance: .; v_gene: TRBV10-2; CDR3nt: TGCGCCAGCGGGCACTCTGGAAACACCATATATTTT; CDR3aa: CASGHSGNTIYF
d_gene: TRBD1; len: 15; j_gene: TRBJ1-1; abundance: .; v_gene: TRBV15; CDR3nt: TGTGCCACCAGCGGCGACAGGGGAGAGAACACTGAAGCTTTCTTT; CDR3aa: CATSGDRGENTEAFF
d_gene: .; len: 17; j_gene: TRBJ1-1; abundance: once; v_gene: TRBV9; CDR3nt: TGTGCCAGCAGCGTAGATGCGGCATTAACCTTGAACACTGAAGCTTTCTTT; CDR3aa: CASSVDAALTLNTEAFF
d_gene: .; len: 12; j_gene: TRBJ1-1; abundance: .; v_gene: TRBV6-5; CDR3nt: TGTGCCAGCAGTCCTGACAGCCTTGAAGCTTTCTTT; CDR3aa: CASSPDSLEAFF
d_gene: TRBD1; len: 15; j_gene: TRBJ1-6; abundance: .; v_gene: TRBV7-8; CDR3nt: TGTGCCAGCAGACGGACAGGGCAGATTGGTTCACCCCTCCACTTT; CDR3aa: CASRRTGQIGSPLHF
d_gene: .; len: 12; j_gene: TRBJ1-1; abundance: .; v_gene: TRBV3-1/TRBV3-2; CDR3nt: TGTGCCAGCAGCCTCGCGAACACTGAAGCTTTCTTT; CDR3aa: CASSLANTEAFF
d_gene: .; len: 14; j_gene: TRBJ1-5; abundance: .; v_gene: TRBV28; CDR3nt: TGTGCCAGCAGGCCAGGAAGAGGGTTTCAGCCCCAGCATTTT; CDR3aa: CASRPGRGFQPQHF
d_gene: .; len: 16; j_gene: TRBJ2-1; abundance: .; v_gene: TRBV3-1/TRBV3-2; CDR3nt: TGTGCCAGCAGCCCCCTCTGGGCGGGGGCATTCAATGAGCAGTTCTTC; CDR3aa: CASSPLWAGAFNEQFF
d_gene: TRBD2; len: 15; j_gene: TRBJ2-1; abundance: .; v_gene: TRBV9; CDR3nt: TGTGCCAGCAGCCCCACTTTGCAGCGGGGTAATGAGCAGTTCTTC; CDR3aa: CASSPTLQRGNEQFF
d_gene: TRBD2; len: 13; j_gene: TRBJ2-3; abundance: .; v_gene: TRBV29-1; CDR3nt: TGCAGCGCCCGGACTGGGACTAAAGATACGCAGTATTTT; CDR3aa: CSARTGTKDTQYF
d_gene: TRBD1; len: 19; j_gene: TRBJ2-5; abundance: .; v_gene: TRBV7-9; CDR3nt: TGTGCCAGCAGCTTACTAACGGCTCTAGCAGGGGGAGTCGAAGAGACCCAGTACTTC; CDR3aa: CASSLLTALAGGVEETQYF